Listed below are T cell receptor beta chains from one sample, sequenced in a study of T-cell memory formation after mild COVID-19. TCRdb reanalysed the 5' RACE reads using MiXCR and keeps one entry per CDR3 protein. This table has tens of thousands of distinct CDR3 sequences, roughly 7.2% appearing once. The sequencing input was PBMCs or a T cell subset sorted from them (not recorded which). These receptors all stem from a man younger than 35 who had mild COVID-19 (a few samples of this study predate the infection). Cell type and time point are not known. CDR3s include the opening cysteine and the closing phenylalanine or tryptophan. The D gene is left open where the match is weak. The size field is filled for only some rows; it gives once, few, many or a size class.

few | - | TRBJ2-5 | TRBV7-2 | CASSLMDGQETQYF | TGTGCCAGCAGCTTGATGGACGGACAAGAGACCCAGTACTTC
many | - | TRBJ2-3 | TRBV7-6 | CASSLGPSDYTQYF | TGTGCCAGCAGCTTAGGGCCTAGCGATTATACGCAGTATTTT
- | TRBD1 | TRBJ2-1 | TRBV7-3 | CASSRGQGAQNEQFF | TGTGCCAGCAGCCGGGGACAGGGGGCCCAGAATGAGCAGTTCTTC
- | - | TRBJ1-4 | TRBV11-2 | CASSNEGAGEKLFF | TGTGCCAGCAGCAACGAAGGGGCGGGTGAAAAACTGTTTTTT
many | - | TRBJ2-5 | TRBV4-2 | CASSQNLGQETQYF | TGTGCCAGCAGCCAGAATCTTGGGCAAGAGACCCAGTACTTC
- | - | TRBJ2-2 | TRBV7-2 | CASTTRQANTGELFF | TGTGCCAGCACTACAAGACAGGCGAACACCGGGGAGCTGTTTTTT
few | - | TRBJ1-3 | TRBV7-8 | CASQIEGGTIYF | TGTGCCAGCCAAATAGAGGGGGGCACCATATATTTT
few | - | TRBJ2-4 | TRBV11-2 | CASSLDWRWGAKNIQYF | TGTGCCAGCAGCTTAGACTGGAGATGGGGGGCCAAAAACATTCAGTACTTC
few | - | TRBJ2-7 | TRBV20-1 | CSALGRGQDREQYF | TGCAGTGCCCTCGGGCGGGGGCAGGATCGCGAGCAGTACTTC
- | - | TRBJ1-4 | TRBV7-2 | CASGGGAANEKLFF | TGTGCCAGCGGCGGGGGGGCGGCTAATGAAAAACTGTTTTTT
- | - | TRBJ1-6 | TRBV28 | CASSSGTPGILHF | TGTGCCAGCAGCAGCGGGACGCCGGGGATCCTCCACTTT
many | TRBD2 | TRBJ2-3 | TRBV29-1 | CSVDLAGGTDTQYF | TGCAGCGTAGACCTAGCGGGCGGCACAGATACGCAGTATTTT
- | - | TRBJ2-2 | TRBV12-3/TRBV12-4 | CASSLDIPGELFF | TGTGCCAGCAGTTTAGATATACCCGGGGAGCTGTTTTTT
few | - | TRBJ1-5 | TRBV19 | CASSKDRDSHQPQHF | TGTGCCAGTAGTAAGGACCGGGACTCACATCAGCCCCAGCATTTT
- | - | TRBJ2-7 | TRBV20-1 | CSARGVRDHEQYF | TGCAGTGCTAGGGGGGTGCGGGACCACGAGCAGTACTTC
- | TRBD1 | TRBJ2-7 | TRBV6-5 | CASSRRTGPYEQYF | TGTGCCAGCAGCCGCCGGACAGGGCCCTACGAGCAGTACTTC
few | TRBD1 | TRBJ2-1 | TRBV10-2 | CASADRDDDEQFF | TGCGCCAGCGCCGACAGGGACGATGATGAGCAGTTCTTC